This T cell receptor beta chain was documented in a study of shared clonotypes between healthy human individuals. Regarding the study as a whole: Only blood underwent sampling, and tissue repertoires likely differ. An expected dependence of interdonor clonotype sharing on sequencing depth was noted.

The CDR3 has 18 residues. Germline trimming cut 0 bases from V and 0 bases from J; bases unmatched to any gene: 8. Germline values: CDR1 GTSNPN, CDR2 SVGIG (reference sequence). Per the study methods: Sequence data from immunoSEQ were junction-only and lacked quality scores; consequently, filtering differed. The repertoire was sequenced with immunoSEQ multiplex PCR; TCRdb's copy has only in-frame clones and lacks some. V and J calls and clone size are those listed in that table; D and trimming were worked out from the DNA. The data contain about 510,000 clones, roughly 85% of them singletons. In this sample, this clone turned up once. The antigen is not known.

Sequenced: PBMCs. This chain joins TRBV30 and TRBJ2-2; 9 bases align to TRBD2. The clonotype originates from a woman aged 40 to 50 in good health. Some clones in this sample may be carry-over from other donors' samples. CDR3 DNA: TGTGCCTGGAGTGTACTCGGTCTAGCGGGACCGAACACCGGGGAGCTGTTTTTT. This sequence encodes CAWSVLGLAGPNTGELFF.